The present T cell receptor (beta chain) was sequenced within a study of shared clonotypes between healthy human individuals. Study-wide findings and caveats: Non-shared clonotypes displayed generation probabilities falling below those of clonotypes present in all four donors.

Adults of Caucasian background living in Nashville, Tennessee made up all donors. Subsets obtained from CD4+ cells comprised CD45RA+ naive and CD45RA-negative memory cells. A word on this clone: Antigen specificity is unknown.

Assay: immunoSEQ multiplex PCR; the TCRdb copy retains only in-frame clones and omits some. The sample yields some 680,000 clones, roughly 72% seen once. This CDR3 spans 17 amino acids. The junction had 14 bases not matched to a gene; V was cut back by 5 bases and J by 2 bases. Germline assignment: CDR1 SGHVS and CDR2 FQNEAQ. The material sequenced was memory CD4+ T cells sorted from blood. Documented subset: CD45RA-negative fraction. This receptor was identified in a woman aged 30 to 39 in good health. This chain connects TRBV7-8 to TRBJ2-7, with 8 bases aligning to TRBD2. The CDR3 nucleotides read TGTGCCAGCAGCCCACGGACCACAGCGGGAGTGGCCTACGAGCAGTACTTC. Translating it yields CASSPRTTAGVAYEQYF.